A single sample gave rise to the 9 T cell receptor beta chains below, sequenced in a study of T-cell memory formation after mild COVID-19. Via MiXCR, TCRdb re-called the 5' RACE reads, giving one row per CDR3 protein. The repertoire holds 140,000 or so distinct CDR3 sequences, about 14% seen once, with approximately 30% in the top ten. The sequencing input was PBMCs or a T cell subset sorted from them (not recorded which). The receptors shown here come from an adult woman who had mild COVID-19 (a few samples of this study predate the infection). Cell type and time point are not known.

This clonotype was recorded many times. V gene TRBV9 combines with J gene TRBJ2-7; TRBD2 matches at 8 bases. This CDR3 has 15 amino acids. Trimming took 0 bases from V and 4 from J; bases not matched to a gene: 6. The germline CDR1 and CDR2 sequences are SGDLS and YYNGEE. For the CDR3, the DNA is TGTGCCAGCAGCGTAGCGGGAGGGATACTTTACGAGCAGTACTTC. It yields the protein CASSVAGGILYEQYF.

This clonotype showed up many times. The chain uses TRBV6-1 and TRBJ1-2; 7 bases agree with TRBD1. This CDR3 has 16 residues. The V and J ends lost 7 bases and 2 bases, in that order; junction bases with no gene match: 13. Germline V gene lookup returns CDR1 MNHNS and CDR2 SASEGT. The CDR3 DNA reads TGTGCCAGCATCCCTGACCACAGGGGAGGGAACTATGGCTACACCTTC. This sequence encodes CASIPDHRGGNYGYTF.

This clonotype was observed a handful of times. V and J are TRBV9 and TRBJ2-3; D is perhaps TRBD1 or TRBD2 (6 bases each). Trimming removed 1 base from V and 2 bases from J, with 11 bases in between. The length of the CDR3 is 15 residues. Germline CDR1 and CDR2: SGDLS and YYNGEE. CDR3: CASSVFSGATDTQYF. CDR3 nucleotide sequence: TGTGCCAGCAGCGTATTTTCGGGGGCCACAGATACGCAGTATTTT.

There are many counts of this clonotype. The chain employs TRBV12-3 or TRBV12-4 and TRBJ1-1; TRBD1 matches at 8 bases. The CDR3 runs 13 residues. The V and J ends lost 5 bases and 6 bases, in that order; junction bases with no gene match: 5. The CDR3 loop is CASSPSQGAEAFF. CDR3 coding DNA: TGTGCCAGCAGTCCCTCACAGGGGGCTGAAGCTTTCTTT.

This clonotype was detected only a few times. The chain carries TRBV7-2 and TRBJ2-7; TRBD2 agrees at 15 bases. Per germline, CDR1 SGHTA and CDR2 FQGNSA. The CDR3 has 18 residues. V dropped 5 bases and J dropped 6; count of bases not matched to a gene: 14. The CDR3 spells CASSPYPSGLAGGGEQYF. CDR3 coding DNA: TGTGCCAGCAGCCCCTATCCCAGCGGACTAGCGGGAGGGGGCGAGCAGTACTTC.

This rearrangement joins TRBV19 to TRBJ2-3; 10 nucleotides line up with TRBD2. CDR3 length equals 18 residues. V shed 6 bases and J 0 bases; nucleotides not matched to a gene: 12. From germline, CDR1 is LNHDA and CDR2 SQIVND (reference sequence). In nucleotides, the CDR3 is TGTGCCAGTAGCATCTCTGGACTAGCGGAAACTAGCACAGATACGCAGTATTTT. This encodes CASSISGLAETSTDTQYF.

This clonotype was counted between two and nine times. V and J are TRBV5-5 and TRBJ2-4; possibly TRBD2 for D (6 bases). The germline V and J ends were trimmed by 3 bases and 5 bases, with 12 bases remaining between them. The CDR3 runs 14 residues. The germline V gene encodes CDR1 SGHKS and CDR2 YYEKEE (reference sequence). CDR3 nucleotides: TGTGCCAGCAGCTCGTGGGGGGACGAAAACATTCAGTACTTC. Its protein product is CASSSWGDENIQYF.

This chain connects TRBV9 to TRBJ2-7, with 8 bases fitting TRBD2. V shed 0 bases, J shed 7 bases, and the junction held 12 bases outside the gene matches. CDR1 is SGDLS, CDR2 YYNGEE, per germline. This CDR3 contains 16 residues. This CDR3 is CASSVEGSGDLYEQYF. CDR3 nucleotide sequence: TGTGCCAGCAGCGTAGAGGGTAGCGGGGACCTCTATGAGCAGTACTTC. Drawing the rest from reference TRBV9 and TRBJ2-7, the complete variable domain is DSGVTQTPKHLITATGQRVTLRCSPRSGDLSVYWYQQSLDQGLQFLIQYYNGEERAKGNILERFSAQQFPDLHSELNLSSLELGDSALYFCASSVEGSGDLYEQYFGPGTRLTVT.

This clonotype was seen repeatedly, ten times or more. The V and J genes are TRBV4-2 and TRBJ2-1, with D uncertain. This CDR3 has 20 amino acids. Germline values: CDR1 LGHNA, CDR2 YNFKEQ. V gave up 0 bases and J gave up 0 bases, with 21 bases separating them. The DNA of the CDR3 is TGTGCCAGCAGCCAAGAATTTGGTTCCCTCGGATTTGGCTCCTACAATGAGCAGTTCTTC. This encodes CASSQEFGSLGFGSYNEQFF.